These T cell receptor beta chains were read from a single sample in a study of cytomegalovirus exposure and HLA in healthy donors. Some clones are missing from TCRdb's copy, which holds only in-frame ones; the method was immunoSEQ multiplex PCR. The table has 110,000 to 150,000 clones, about four fifths seen once. The source material was PBMCs. The receptors derive from a man between 35 and 55 years old in good health and CMV-seronegative. The CDR3 runs from the conserved cysteine through the conserved F or W. The D gene is left open where the match is weak. Size is stated for part of the rows, as once, few or many counts, or as a class when the clone is expanded.

d_gene	v_gene	abundance	j_gene	CDR3nt	CDR3aa
-	TRBV9	-	TRBJ2-7	TGTGCCAGCAGCGTAGTCGGGTCAACGTACGAGCAGTACTTC	CASSVVGSTYEQYF
-	TRBV6-5	once	TRBJ2-7	TGTGCCAGCAGAGGGACACTTGGCCTCTACGAGCAGTACTTC	CASRGTLGLYEQYF
-	TRBV6-5	few	TRBJ2-6	TGTGCCAGCAGTTACGTAGACTCTGGGGCCAACGTCCTGACTTTC	CASSYVDSGANVLTF
TRBD1	TRBV18	-	TRBJ2-7	TGTGCCAGCTCACCAGGGACAGGAGCCTACGAGCAGTACTTC	CASSPGTGAYEQYF
TRBD1	TRBV18	-	TRBJ2-6	TGTGCCAGCTCACCATACCAGGGGGCGTCTGGGGCCAACGTCCTGACTTTC	CASSPYQGASGANVLTF
TRBD2	TRBV16	once	TRBJ2-3	TGTGCCAGCAGCCGGACTAGCGGGACGCAGTATTTT	CASSRTSGTQYF
-	TRBV11-2	-	TRBJ1-5	TGTGCCAGCAGCTTAAATGTCGAGCCCCAGCATTTT	CASSLNVEPQHF
-	TRBV27	-	TRBJ2-7	TGTGCCAGCAGTTTGGCGGGCACCGCGAGGGAGCAGTACTTC	CASSLAGTAREQYF
TRBD1	TRBV7-3	-	TRBJ2-4	TGTGCCAGCAGCCTTGACAGGGGTGGAAACATTCAGTACTTC	CASSLDRGGNIQYF
TRBD1	TRBV29-1	-	TRBJ1-5	TGCAGCGTTGAGACAGGGAATAGCAATCAGCCCCAGCATTTT	CSVETGNSNQPQHF
TRBD1	TRBV7-6	-	TRBJ2-7	TGTGCCAGCAGCGGTGGACAGGGGGCTTTCAACGAGCAGTACTTC	CASSGGQGAFNEQYF
TRBD1	TRBV19	once	TRBJ1-1	TGTGCCAGTTCACCAACAGGGGGGGGAGCTGAAGCTTTCTTT	CASSPTGGGAEAFF
-	TRBV5-1	once	TRBJ2-5	TGCGCCAGCAGCCGCGGGGACGGCCAAGAGACCCAGTACTTC	CASSRGDGQETQYF
-	TRBV27	-	TRBJ2-1	TGTGCCAGCCTCCACTTACAGGGCTCCTACAATGAGCAGTTCTTC	CASLHLQGSYNEQFF
-	TRBV19	-	TRBJ1-4	TGTGCCAGTAGTGATCGGAGGCAGACTAATGAAAAACTGTTTTTT	CASSDRRQTNEKLFF
-	TRBV7-2	-	TRBJ1-1	TGTGCCAGCAGCCCTCTTGGGGGGGCGCAAACTGAAGCTTTCTTT	CASSPLGGAQTEAFF
-	TRBV6-1	few	TRBJ1-1	TGTGCCAGCAGAACCCCGGGGGGATCAGAAGCTTTCTTT	CASRTPGGSEAFF
-	TRBV30	-	TRBJ1-2	TGTGCCTGGAGTGTATTTACAGGAGCTAACTATGGCTACACCTTC	CAWSVFTGANYGYTF
TRBD1	TRBV6-1	-	TRBJ1-5	TGTGCCAGCAGTCCTACAGGGGGGAATCAGCCCCAGCATTTT	CASSPTGGNQPQHF
-	TRBV4-1	-	TRBJ2-5	TGCGCCAGCAGCCCTAGACAGAGCCAAGAGACCCAGTACTTC	CASSPRQSQETQYF
TRBD2	TRBV7-8	-	TRBJ2-3	TGTGCCAGCAGCTATTTGGAGACTAGCGGTCAAATCGTCCCGGATACGCAGTATTTT	CASSYLETSGQIVPDTQYF
TRBD1	TRBV5-4	-	TRBJ2-2	TGTGCCAGCAGCTGGGACAGGGGGCCAGGGGAGCTGTTTTTT	CASSWDRGPGELFF
-	TRBV6-1	-	TRBJ2-5	TGTGCCAGCAGGACTGCCCCAGAGACCCAGTACTTC	CASRTAPETQYF
-	TRBV28	-	TRBJ1-4	TGTGCCAGCAGTTCCTCAGGGGTTACTAATGAAAAACTGTTTTTT	CASSSSGVTNEKLFF
TRBD1	TRBV28	-	TRBJ2-3	TGTGCCAGCAGTCCCGGACAGGTTACGCAGTATTTT	CASSPGQVTQYF
-	TRBV25-1	-	TRBJ1-2	TGTGCCAGCAGTGCCGTACAGGGAGGACTAGACTATGGCTACACCTTC	CASSAVQGGLDYGYTF
TRBD2	TRBV2	once	TRBJ2-1	TGTGCCAGCGGGATTCCGCGGGGGGACCAATACAATGAGCAGTTCTTC	CASGIPRGDQYNEQFF
TRBD2	TRBV25-1	-	TRBJ2-1	TGTGCCAGCATGACTAGCGGGGGGCCCTACCCGCCCGACAATGAGCAGTTCTTC	CASMTSGGPYPPDNEQFF
-	TRBV4-2	-	TRBJ1-2	TGTGCCAGCAGCCAAGAAGTTGCGGGAGCTAACTATGGCTACACCTTC	CASSQEVAGANYGYTF
-	TRBV5-1	-	TRBJ1-4	TGCGCCAGCAGCGCAACCTTGGGCAAAAATGAAAAACTGTTTTTT	CASSATLGKNEKLFF
TRBD1	TRBV5-1	-	TRBJ1-4	TGCGCCAGCAGCTCGGGACAGAATAATGAAAAACTGTTTTTT	CASSSGQNNEKLFF
-	TRBV5-1	once	TRBJ1-2	TGCGCCAGCAGCTTGGGACAGAGTGGCTACACCTTC	CASSLGQSGYTF
TRBD1	TRBV2	-	TRBJ1-6	TGTGCCAGCAGTACTGACAGGGGGAATTCACCCCTCCACTTT	CASSTDRGNSPLHF
TRBD1	TRBV9	-	TRBJ2-5	TGTGCCAGCAGCGTAGAACAGGGGGACCAAGAGACCCAGTACTTC	CASSVEQGDQETQYF
-	TRBV15	-	TRBJ1-5	TGTGCCACCAGTTACGGGGGAGATCAGCCCCAGCATTTT	CATSYGGDQPQHF
TRBD1	TRBV27	-	TRBJ1-2	TGTGCCAGCAGTTTACACAGGGGCGGTGGCTACACCTTC	CASSLHRGGGYTF
-	TRBV7-9	-	TRBJ2-6	TGTGCCAGCAGCCCCGTTATTCCTGGGGCCAACGTCCTGACTTTC	CASSPVIPGANVLTF
TRBD2	TRBV6-5	-	TRBJ2-3	TGTGCCAGCACTGAGCGGGGCGAAGATACGCAGTATTTT	CASTERGEDTQYF
TRBD1	TRBV30	-	TRBJ1-2	TGTGCCTGGAGGGGCACCGGGACAGAAGGCTACACCTTC	CAWRGTGTEGYTF
TRBD1	TRBV7-6	-	TRBJ2-1	TGTGCCAGCAGCTTACTAGGGACAGGGGGCGTCTACAATGAGCAGTTCTTC	CASSLLGTGGVYNEQFF
-	TRBV14	few	TRBJ2-7	TGTGCCAGCAGCCAAGATCTAGCCCATGCCAGGGGAAACTTCTACGAGCAGTACTTC	CASSQDLAHARGNFYEQYF
-	TRBV7-9	once	TRBJ1-2	TGTGCCAGCAGCTTAGCACAGGGAGTGAACTATGGCTACACCTTC	CASSLAQGVNYGYTF
TRBD2	TRBV6-1	-	TRBJ2-5	TGTGCCAGCAGTGAAGGGGTAGCGGGGGGGCAAGAGACCCAGTACTTC	CASSEGVAGGQETQYF
TRBD1	TRBV28	-	TRBJ1-5	TGTGCCAGCAGTTTAAGGACAGGGGGCAATCAGCCCCAGCATTTT	CASSLRTGGNQPQHF
TRBD1	TRBV6-1	-	TRBJ2-6	TGTGCCTCGGACAGGGGGGTGGGGGCCAACGTCCTGACTTTC	CASDRGVGANVLTF
-	TRBV27	-	TRBJ1-6	TGTGCCAGCAGTTTGAGCGGGACGCGAGGGGTTTCACCCCTCCACTTT	CASSLSGTRGVSPLHF
-	TRBV15	-	TRBJ1-6	TGTGCCACCAGCAGGGGAGACTCCTATAATTCACCCCTCCACTTT	CATSRGDSYNSPLHF